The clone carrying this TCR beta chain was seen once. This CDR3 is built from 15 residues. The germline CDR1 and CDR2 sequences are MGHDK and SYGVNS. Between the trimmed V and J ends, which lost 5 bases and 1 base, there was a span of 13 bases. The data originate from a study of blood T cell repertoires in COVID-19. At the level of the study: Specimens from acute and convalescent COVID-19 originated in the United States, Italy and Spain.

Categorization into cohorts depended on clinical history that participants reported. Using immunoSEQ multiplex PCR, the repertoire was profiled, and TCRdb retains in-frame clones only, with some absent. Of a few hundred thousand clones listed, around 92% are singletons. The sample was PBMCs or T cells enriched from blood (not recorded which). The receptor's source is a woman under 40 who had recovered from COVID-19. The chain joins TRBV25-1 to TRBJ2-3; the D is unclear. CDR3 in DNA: TGTGCCAGCAGTTCCAGGTTCCCCGGCACAGATACGCAGTATTTT. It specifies CASSSRFPGTDTQYF.